This note documents a single TCR beta chain sequence. The CDR3 extends over 16 amino acids. V dropped 3 bases and J dropped 7; count of bases not matched to a gene: 12. Germline CDR1 KGHSH, CDR2 LQKENI. The data belong to a study of shared clonotypes between healthy human individuals. Data came from immunoSEQ multiplex PCR; TCRdb stores just in-frame clones and leaves some out. The data show about 2,500,000 clones, about 92% seen once. The material sequenced was naive CD4+ T cells sorted from blood. Subset: CD45RA+ positively selected. The sequence was obtained from a man aged 18 to 29 in good health. The chain carries TRBV18 and TRBJ1-5; 7 nucleotides line up with TRBD1. CDR3: CASSPPLGGGRQPQHF. The CDR3 bases are TGTGCCAGCTCACCTCCCCTGGGAGGGGGCCGCCAGCCCCAGCATTTT.